These 30 T cell receptor beta chains were all obtained from the same sample, sequenced in a study of blood T cell repertoires in COVID-19. Produced via immunoSEQ multiplex PCR; TCRdb's table is partial and in-frame only. The profile shows more than 200,000 clones, approximately 80% of them singletons. Specimen: peripheral blood. The receptor source for this set is a man in his 60s with acute or convalescent COVID-19.

The sample holds a few counts of this clone. The chain is built from TRBV15 and TRBJ2-2; 9 bases agree with TRBD1. Trimming at V came to 2 bases and at J to 5 bases, leaving 6 bases not matched to a gene. Germline-derived CDR1 and CDR2 are LNHNV and YYDKDF (reference sequence). The length of the CDR3 is 16 residues. The CDR3 DNA is TGTGCCACCAGCAGATCTGGGACAGGGCGAACCGGGGAGCTGTTTTTT. It is translated as CATSRSGTGRTGELFF. Based on the CDR3 plus reference TRBV15 and TRBJ2-2, the full variable domain is DAMVIQNPRYQVTQFGKPVTLSCSQTLNHNVMYWYQQKSSQAPKLLFHYYDKDFNNEADTPDNFQSRRPNTSFCFLDIRSPGLGDTAMYLCATSRSGTGRTGELFFGEGSRLTVL.

The chain couples TRBV29-1 to TRBJ2-3, with TRBD2 matching over 13 bases. Germline V CDR1 and CDR2: SQVTM, ANQGSEA. After removal of 5 bases from V and 0 bases from J, the junction contained 5 bases not matched to a gene. This CDR3 has 16 residues. DNA for the CDR3: TGCAGCGTTAGACTAGCGGGAGGCGCCAGCACAGATACGCAGTATTTT. Encoded protein: CSVRLAGGASTDTQYF.

The chain carries TRBV18 and TRBJ1-4, with D possibly matching TRBD1 (5 bases). Per germline, CDR1 KGHSH and CDR2 LQKENI. There are 16 residues in the CDR3. The V end was cut by 2 bases, the J end by 0 bases, with 10 bases between. The CDR3 loop reads CASSPGGMTTNEKLFF. CDR3 DNA sequence: TGTGCCAGCTCACCAGGGGGGATGACAACTAATGAAAAACTGTTTTTT.

The chain uses TRBV4-3 and TRBJ1-1; D may be TRBD1 (6 bases). CDR1 is LGHNA and CDR2 is YSLEER in the germline V gene. The CDR3 extends over 14 amino acids. V dropped 8 bases and J dropped 6 bases, with 19 bases sitting between them. The CDR3 sequence is CASSRGGLVAEAFF. The DNA for the CDR3 is TGCGCCAGCTCCCGGGGGGGCTTAGTCGCTGAAGCTTTCTTT.

This clone was recorded only once. The chain couples TRBV7-9 to TRBJ2-7; tentative D call: TRBD1 (6 bases). The germline V gene encodes CDR1 SEHNR and CDR2 FQNEAQ (reference sequence). The CDR3 totals 15 residues. V was trimmed by 0 bases and J by 2 bases, leaving 11 bases between them. CDR3 region: CASSLADRRPYEQYF. The CDR3 nucleotides read TGTGCCAGCAGCTTAGCAGACAGGCGTCCCTACGAGCAGTACTTC.

The rearrangement uses TRBV29-1 and TRBJ2-3; no reliable D call. Germline CDR1 is SQVTM and CDR2 is ANQGSEA. This CDR3 comprises 13 residues. Trimming pared 4 bases from V and 2 bases from J, leaving 10 bases between. The CDR3 reads CSVASSPTDTQYF. CDR3 nucleotides: TGCAGCGTTGCTAGTTCCCCCACAGATACGCAGTATTTT.

The chain employs TRBV11-3 and TRBJ2-1; a possible D gene is TRBD1 (6 bases). The CDR3 covers 16 residues. CDR1 and CDR2 (germline): SGHNT, YENEEA. The V and J ends lost 5 bases and 3 bases respectively, with 17 bases between them. The CDR3 nucleotides are TGTGCCAGCAGCCCAGGTGGCACCAGGGGCTACAATGAGCAGTTCTTC. Translating gives CASSPGGTRGYNEQFF.

The chain is built from TRBV7-2 and TRBJ2-3, with a possible D match to TRBD2 (6 bases). V dropped 5 bases and J dropped 6 bases, with 18 bases sitting between them. Germline CDR1 SGHTA, CDR2 FQGNSA. This CDR3 spans 15 amino acids. The CDR3 nucleotides read TGTGCCAGCAGCCCTGGGACTTACATAGCGGATACGCAGTATTTT. It codes for CASSPGTYIADTQYF.

J is TRBJ1-3 and V is TRBV5-8; tentative D call: TRBD1 (6 bases). CDR3 length: 14 residues. V was cut by 2 bases and J by 2 bases, with 8 bases left in between. Germline V gene sequence: CDR1 SGHTS, CDR2 YDEGEE. DNA for the CDR3: TGTGCCAGCAGCTTTGGACAGCCTGGAAACACCATATATTTT. Residues: CASSFGQPGNTIYF. The variable domain in full, with the rest retrieved from reference TRBV5-8 and TRBJ1-3, is EAGVTQSPTHLIKTRGQQATLRCSPISGHTSVYWYQQALGLGLQFLLWYDEGEERNRGNFPPRFSGRQFPNYSSELNVNALELEDSALYLCASSFGQPGNTIYFGEGSWLTVV.

This clone appeared a few times. This chain uses TRBV7-9 with TRBJ2-5; 13 bases align to TRBD2. V trimming: 4 bases; J trimming: 5 bases; junction bases outside the gene matches: 10. CDR1 SEHNR and CDR2 FQNEAQ come from the germline V gene (reference sequence). The CDR3 is made up of 17 amino acids. The CDR3 protein is CASSSRTSGSGWETQYF. DNA for the CDR3: TGTGCCAGCAGCTCTAGGACTAGCGGGAGTGGTTGGGAGACCCAGTACTTC.

This clone came up once. The chain joins TRBV9 to TRBJ2-1; 9 bases match TRBD1. The V gene's germline CDR1 is SGDLS and CDR2 YYNGEE. This CDR3 spans 15 amino acids. J was trimmed by 4 bases and V by 2 bases; bases with no gene match: 4. The CDR3 nucleotides read TGTGCCAGCAGCGTGACGGGACAGGGATACAATGAGCAGTTCTTC. Protein product: CASSVTGQGYNEQFF.

CDR3 nucleotide sequence: TGCAGCGTCGGAGGCCCCGCTAGGGAGCAGTTCTTC. Translated, it gives CSVGGPAREQFF. The chain couples TRBV29-1 to TRBJ2-1, with a tentative D call TRBD2 (5 bases). CDR1 and CDR2 (germline): SQVTM, ANQGSEA. This CDR3 contains 12 residues. V lost 6 bases and J lost 10, with 16 bases in between.

The chain employs TRBV10-3 and TRBJ1-2; 12 positions agree with TRBD1. Germline-derived CDR1 and CDR2 are ENHRY and SYGVKD. The CDR3 totals 15 residues. Losses at the gene ends were 2 bases for V and 5 bases for J; bases not matched to a gene: 3. As DNA, the CDR3 is TGTGCCATCAGTGAGGGGACAGGGGGCTGGTATGGCTACACCTTC. It translates to CAISEGTGGWYGYTF.

The chain is built from TRBV13 and TRBJ1-1; 7 bases line up with TRBD1. J lost 5 bases, V lost 5 bases, and 8 bases had no gene match. The CDR3 has 14 amino acids. Germline V gene lookup returns CDR1 PRHDT and CDR2 FYEKMQ (reference sequence). CDR3 protein: CASSVQGRGTEAFF. The DNA for the CDR3 is TGTGCCAGCAGCGTACAGGGCAGGGGGACTGAAGCTTTCTTT.

Regarding this clone: Germline and junction disagree at one end, which may indicate a read error. The chain combines TRBV5-6 with TRBJ1-3; 9 bases map to TRBD1. CDR3 size: 13 residues. Germline CDR1 reads SGHDT; CDR2 reads YYEEEE. The CDR3 loop is CASSPGQGSTIYF. CDR3 bases: TGTGCCAGCAGCCCGGGACAGGGAAGCACCATATATTTT.

This rearrangement joins TRBV19 to TRBJ2-5, with D tentatively TRBD1 (6 bases). The germline V and J ends were trimmed by 4 bases and 1 base, with 13 bases remaining between them. This CDR3 has 15 amino acids. Germline V gene sequence: CDR1 LNHDA, CDR2 SQIVND (reference sequence). CDR3 nucleotides: TGTGCCAGTAGTAACACCGGGACATTCCAAGAGACCCAGTACTTC. This translates into CASSNTGTFQETQYF.

The chain links TRBV6-5 to TRBJ2-7; D is possibly TRBD2 (5 bases). V dropped 3 bases and J dropped 5 bases, with 20 bases sitting between them. This CDR3 contains 16 residues. Germline V gives CDR1 MNHEY, CDR2 SVGAGI. CDR3: CASSYLLGVGSNEQYF. CDR3 nucleotides: TGTGCCAGCAGTTATTTACTAGGAGTGGGATCGAACGAGCAGTACTTC.

The CDR3: CASSGRNQPQHF. CDR3 sequence (DNA): TGTGCCAGCAGCGGGCGTAATCAGCCCCAGCATTTT. The J gene is TRBJ1-5, the V gene TRBV7-8, with D hard to call. V was shortened by 5 bases and J by 4 bases, with 6 bases between the two germline ends. The CDR3 spans 12 residues. CDR1 is SGHVS, CDR2 FQNEAQ, per germline.

This chain joins TRBV11-2 and TRBJ1-2; 10 bases line up with TRBD1. The CDR3 covers 16 residues. Per the germline V gene, CDR1 is SGHAT and CDR2 is FQNNGV. The ends lost 0 bases at V and 8 bases at J; junction bases unmatched: 9. CDR3 in DNA: TGTGCCAGCAGCTTAGAAGTGACAGGGGGCGGGAGGGGCTACACCTTC. This gives the protein CASSLEVTGGGRGYTF.

V usage is TRBV28 and J usage is TRBJ2-7, with 11 bases matching TRBD2. CDR3 length: 15 residues. Germline CDR1 is MDHEN and CDR2 is SYDVKM. V lost 8 bases, J lost 4 bases, and 10 bases stayed unmatched. CDR3 sequence (DNA): TGTGCCAGCGGAACCACTAGCGGGGGAGATTACGAGCAGTACTTC. Translation gives CASGTTSGGDYEQYF.

The V call is TRBV27, the J call TRBJ2-7; 8 bases line up with TRBD2. With 5 bases clipped from V and 4 bases from J, the junction kept 10 bases outside the gene matches. This CDR3 region has 15 residues. Germline V lookup: CDR1 MNHEY, CDR2 SMNVEV (reference sequence). The chain's CDR3 is CASSLSGTSRYEQYF. In DNA form, the CDR3 reads TGTGCCAGCAGTCTCTCCGGGACTAGTAGGTACGAGCAGTACTTC.

V gene TRBV24-1 combines with J gene TRBJ2-7; a weak D match, TRBD1 (5 bases). Trimming removed 4 bases at V and 0 bases at J, with 6 bases between. The CDR3 length is 13 residues. Germline CDR1 and CDR2: KGHDR and SFDVKD. This CDR3 is CATSDGHSYEQYF. The DNA of the CDR3 is TGTGCCACCAGTGACGGACACTCCTACGAGCAGTACTTC.

V gene TRBV7-2 combines with J gene TRBJ2-1; 8 bases are shared with TRBD1. This CDR3 region has 16 residues. Germline CDR1 is SGHTA and CDR2 is FQGNSA. The V and J ends lost 6 bases and 6 bases, in that order; junction bases with no gene match: 13. Here the CDR3 reads CASRQEPGQGGNEQFF. CDR3 sequence (DNA): TGTGCCAGCAGGCAAGAACCCGGACAGGGTGGCAATGAGCAGTTCTTC.

The CDR3 DNA reads TGTGCCAGCACCCTAGGCACGGCGACTCTCGAGCAGTACTTC. Its protein product is CASTLGTATLEQYF. The rearrangement links TRBV7-8 to TRBJ2-7, with D hard to call. The germline gives CDR1 SGHVS, CDR2 FQNEAQ. The CDR3 is 14 amino acids. V gave up 7 bases and J gave up 6 bases, with 19 bases separating them.

The CDR3 nucleotides read TGTGCCAGCAGCTCCCCGTGGGACAGGGGGGATCAAGAGTACTTC. This codes for CASSSPWDRGDQEYF. The J gene is TRBJ2-5, the V gene TRBV11-1; 11 nucleotides align to TRBD1. V lost 4 bases and J lost 12; bases outside the gene matches: 13. There are 15 residues in the CDR3. The germline V gene has CDR1 SGHAT and CDR2 FQDESV (reference sequence).

J is TRBJ2-7 and V is TRBV7-3; 8 bases map to TRBD2. The junction had 9 bases not matched to a gene; V was cut back by 0 bases and J by 2 bases. This CDR3 comprises 17 residues. CDR1 and CDR2 (germline): SGHTA, FQGTGA. The CDR3, as DNA: TGTGCCAGCAGCTTAACCGCCGGCACTAGCGGAACCTACGAGCAGTACTTC. Its translation is CASSLTAGTSGTYEQYF.

The chain couples TRBV28 to TRBJ1-1; D may be TRBD1 (6 bases). Germline CDR1 and CDR2: MDHEN and SYDVKM. V dropped 2 bases and J dropped 7 bases, with 11 bases sitting between them. This CDR3 contains 13 residues. CDR3 residues: CASSLGGAVEAFF. CDR3 nucleotides: TGTGCCAGCAGTTTAGGGGGGGCGGTTGAAGCTTTCTTT.

The rearrangement uses TRBV9 and TRBJ1-6, with a tentative D call TRBD1 (5 bases). The CDR3 covers 16 residues. The V end lost 6 bases, the J end lost 0 bases, and 13 bases lay between the germline ends. Germline assignment: CDR1 SGDLS and CDR2 YYNGEE. The CDR3 here is CASTGEPSSYNSPLHF. The CDR3 coding sequence is TGTGCCAGCACGGGGGAACCGAGCTCCTATAATTCACCCCTCCACTTT. Using reference TRBV9 and TRBJ1-6 for the parts outside the CDR3, the full variable domain is DSGVTQTPKHLITATGQRVTLRCSPRSGDLSVYWYQQSLDQGLQFLIQYYNGEERAKGNILERFSAQQFPDLHSELNLSSLELGDSALYFCASTGEPSSYNSPLHFGNGTRLTVT.

V usage is TRBV28 and J usage is TRBJ2-5; no clear D gene. CDR1 and CDR2 from the germline V gene are MDHEN and SYDVKM. V shed 10 bases and J shed 12 bases, with 18 bases lying between them. The CDR3 covers 11 residues. CDR3 in amino acids: CATKSRRPKYF. CDR3 bases: TGTGCCACCAAAAGTAGGCGGCCCAAGTACTTC. Based on the CDR3 plus reference TRBV28 and TRBJ2-5, the full variable domain is DVKVTQSSRYLVKRTGEKVFLECVQDMDHENMFWYRQDPGLGLRLIYFSYDVKMKEKGDIPEGYSVSREKKERFSLILESASTNQTSMYLCATKSRRPKYFGPGTRLLVL.

The CDR3 region has the DNA TGTGCCAGCAGTTATAACTACAGGGGTGTTAACTATGGCTACACCTTC. It yields the protein CASSYNYRGVNYGYTF. V is TRBV27 and J is TRBJ1-2, with 7 bases lining up with TRBD1. Germline trimming cut 4 bases from V and 1 base from J; bases unmatched to any gene: 9. The V gene's germline CDR1 is MNHEY and CDR2 SMNVEV (reference sequence). The CDR3 has 16 amino acids.